A selection of T cell receptor beta chains follows, all from one sample in a study of T cell repertoires in cytomegalovirus infection. TCRdb recomputed calls from the reads with MiXCR, one row per CDR3 protein. The data contain 570,000 or so distinct CDR3 sequences, roughly 43% of them seen just once; the ten biggest clones take up around 48%. These receptors' targets are unknown. Sequencing used cultured PBMCs, obtained from culture after CMV antigen stimulation. These receptors were collected from a human donor in good health (CMV status not recorded). Some clones in this sample may be carry-over from other donors' samples. Both conserved end residues are part of each CDR3. D genes are given only for firm matches. Size values are once, few and many counts, or a class for expanded clones, and some rows have none.

abundance: NA
v_gene: TRBV7-8
d_gene: NA
j_gene: TRBJ2-3
CDR3aa: CASSPQGGTDTQYF
CDR3nt: TGTGCCAGCAGCCCCCAAGGTGGGACAGATACGCAGTATTTT

abundance: few
v_gene: TRBV10-3
d_gene: NA
j_gene: TRBJ1-4
CDR3aa: CAISESRLGEKLFF
CDR3nt: TGTGCCATCAGTGAGTCGAGGCTGGGTGAAAAACTGTTTTTT

abundance: NA
v_gene: TRBV7-2
d_gene: NA
j_gene: TRBJ1-4
CDR3aa: CASSLGPFEKLFF
CDR3nt: TGTGCCAGCAGCTTAGGGCCCTTTGAAAAACTGTTTTTT

abundance: NA
v_gene: TRBV2
d_gene: NA
j_gene: TRBJ1-2
CDR3aa: CASSVEQGHYGYTF
CDR3nt: TGTGCCAGCAGTGTGGAGCAGGGACACTATGGCTACACCTTC

abundance: few
v_gene: TRBV12-3/TRBV12-4
d_gene: NA
j_gene: TRBJ1-2
CDR3aa: CASSPVPWGYGYTF
CDR3nt: TGTGCCAGCAGTCCGGTACCTTGGGGCTATGGCTACACCTTC

abundance: NA
v_gene: TRBV20-1
d_gene: NA
j_gene: TRBJ2-7
CDR3aa: CSASPDSPNTYEQYF
CDR3nt: TGCAGTGCTAGCCCCGACTCTCCCAACACCTACGAGCAGTACTTC

abundance: few
v_gene: TRBV12-3/TRBV12-4
d_gene: TRBD2
j_gene: TRBJ2-5
CDR3aa: CASSLGRGGQGETQYF
CDR3nt: TGTGCCAGCAGTTTAGGGCGGGGGGGCCAGGGAGAGACCCAGTACTTC

abundance: NA
v_gene: TRBV6-2/TRBV6-3
d_gene: NA
j_gene: TRBJ2-7
CDR3aa: CASTQHETWMDYEQYF
CDR3nt: TGTGCCAGCACCCAGCACGAGACTTGGATGGACTACGAGCAGTACTTC

abundance: NA
v_gene: TRBV7-4
d_gene: NA
j_gene: TRBJ1-6
CDR3aa: CASSPQQNSPLHF
CDR3nt: TGTGCCAGCAGCCCCCAACAGAATTCACCCCTCCACTTT

abundance: NA
v_gene: TRBV7-2
d_gene: NA
j_gene: TRBJ2-7
CDR3aa: CASSLGGGSGYEQYF
CDR3nt: TGTGCCAGCAGCTTAGGCGGGGGCTCCGGTTACGAGCAGTACTTC

abundance: NA
v_gene: TRBV4-1
d_gene: NA
j_gene: TRBJ2-2
CDR3aa: CASKRGGNTGELFF
CDR3nt: TGCGCCAGCAAGAGGGGGGGAAACACCGGGGAGCTGTTTTTT

abundance: NA
v_gene: TRBV11-3
d_gene: NA
j_gene: TRBJ1-6
CDR3aa: CASSLEGQGRVMDSPLHF
CDR3nt: TGTGCCAGCAGCTTAGAGGGGCAGGGGAGGGTTATGGATTCACCCCTCCACTTT

abundance: NA
v_gene: TRBV27
d_gene: TRBD2
j_gene: TRBJ2-1
CDR3aa: CASSLTLGTSDVNEQFF
CDR3nt: TGTGCCAGCAGTTTAACATTAGGGACTAGTGATGTCAATGAGCAGTTCTTC

abundance: NA
v_gene: TRBV20-1
d_gene: NA
j_gene: TRBJ2-1
CDR3aa: CSARFPGIDEQFF
CDR3nt: TGCAGTGCTAGATTTCCGGGTATCGATGAGCAGTTCTTC

abundance: NA
v_gene: TRBV7-8
d_gene: NA
j_gene: TRBJ1-2
CDR3aa: CASSPARLAGLNYGYTF
CDR3nt: TGTGCCAGCAGTCCGGCTCGGTTGGCGGGACTTAACTATGGCTACACCTTC

abundance: NA
v_gene: TRBV7-9
d_gene: TRBD2
j_gene: TRBJ2-7
CDR3aa: CASSVERGWYEQYF
CDR3nt: TGTGCCAGCAGTGTTGAGCGGGGGTGGTACGAGCAGTACTTC

abundance: NA
v_gene: TRBV7-6
d_gene: NA
j_gene: TRBJ2-3
CDR3aa: CASSGRGVTDTQYF
CDR3nt: TGTGCCAGCAGCGGCCGGGGCGTTACAGATACGCAGTATTTT

abundance: many
v_gene: TRBV7-2
d_gene: TRBD2
j_gene: TRBJ2-1
CDR3aa: CAMGGRPYNEQFF
CDR3nt: TGTGCCATGGGGGGGAGACCTTACAATGAGCAGTTCTTC

abundance: few
v_gene: TRBV6-8
d_gene: NA
j_gene: TRBJ2-7
CDR3aa: CASSSLGHPGPYEQYF
CDR3nt: TGTGCCAGCAGTTCCCTGGGCCATCCTGGGCCCTACGAGCAGTACTTC

abundance: NA
v_gene: TRBV29-1
d_gene: TRBD2
j_gene: TRBJ2-5
CDR3aa: CSVEAPGLAGETQYF
CDR3nt: TGCAGCGTTGAGGCCCCGGGACTAGCGGGAGAGACCCAGTACTTC

abundance: few
v_gene: TRBV2
d_gene: NA
j_gene: TRBJ2-7
CDR3aa: CASRGGGRGYEQYF
CDR3nt: TGTGCCAGCAGAGGAGGGGGGAGAGGGTACGAGCAGTACTTC

abundance: NA
v_gene: TRBV11-2
d_gene: NA
j_gene: TRBJ2-3
CDR3aa: CASSLASTPDTQYF
CDR3nt: TGTGCCAGCAGCTTGGCCTCTACACCCGATACGCAGTATTTT

abundance: NA
v_gene: TRBV20-1
d_gene: NA
j_gene: TRBJ2-1
CDR3aa: CSATRDISYNEQFF
CDR3nt: TGCAGTGCCACCCGGGACATCTCCTACAATGAGCAGTTCTTC

abundance: NA
v_gene: TRBV12-3/TRBV12-4
d_gene: NA
j_gene: TRBJ1-4
CDR3aa: CASSLEGETNEKLFF
CDR3nt: TGTGCCAGCAGTTTAGAGGGGGAGACTAATGAAAAACTGTTTTTT

abundance: NA
v_gene: TRBV15
d_gene: NA
j_gene: TRBJ2-1
CDR3aa: CATSLQVSYNEQFF
CDR3nt: TGTGCCACCAGCCTACAGGTATCCTACAATGAGCAGTTCTTC

abundance: NA
v_gene: TRBV6-6
d_gene: TRBD1
j_gene: TRBJ1-4
CDR3aa: CASSFTGTGEKLFF
CDR3nt: TGTGCCAGCAGTTTTACCGGGACAGGGGAAAAACTGTTTTTT

abundance: many
v_gene: TRBV7-2
d_gene: NA
j_gene: TRBJ2-3
CDR3aa: CASSFTGYRDTQYF
CDR3nt: TGTGCCAGCAGCTTCACAGGGTACAGGGATACGCAGTATTTT

abundance: NA
v_gene: TRBV12-5
d_gene: TRBD1
j_gene: TRBJ1-1
CDR3aa: CASGRDRGLDAFF
CDR3nt: TGTGCTAGTGGTCGGGACAGGGGGTTGGACGCTTTCTTT

abundance: NA
v_gene: TRBV14
d_gene: TRBD2
j_gene: TRBJ2-5
CDR3aa: CASSPHSGLAGETQYF
CDR3nt: TGTGCCAGCAGCCCCCATTCGGGACTAGCGGGGGAGACCCAGTACTTC

abundance: NA
v_gene: TRBV4-1
d_gene: NA
j_gene: TRBJ1-2
CDR3aa: CASSQDRTSAYGYTF
CDR3nt: TGCGCCAGCAGCCAAGATAGGACGTCCGCCTATGGCTACACCTTC

abundance: NA
v_gene: TRBV7-2
d_gene: NA
j_gene: TRBJ1-5
CDR3aa: CASSLQGEGNQPQHF
CDR3nt: TGTGCCAGCAGCTTGCAGGGAGAGGGAAATCAGCCCCAGCATTTT

abundance: NA
v_gene: TRBV12-3/TRBV12-4
d_gene: NA
j_gene: TRBJ2-3
CDR3aa: CASTLARNTDTQYF
CDR3nt: TGTGCCAGCACCCTGGCGAGGAACACAGATACGCAGTATTTT

abundance: NA
v_gene: TRBV4-1
d_gene: TRBD2
j_gene: TRBJ2-7
CDR3aa: CASSPPGTSLFYEQYF
CDR3nt: TGCGCCAGCAGCCCCCCCGGGACTAGCTTATTCTACGAGCAGTACTTC

abundance: NA
v_gene: TRBV20-1
d_gene: NA
j_gene: TRBJ2-4
CDR3aa: CSAPPRPGNIQYF
CDR3nt: TGCAGTGCCCCCCCGCGGCCGGGAAACATTCAGTACTTC

abundance: few
v_gene: TRBV19
d_gene: NA
j_gene: TRBJ1-6
CDR3aa: CASADSSYNSPLHF
CDR3nt: TGTGCCAGCGCGGACAGCTCCTATAATTCACCCCTCCACTTT

abundance: few
v_gene: TRBV27
d_gene: NA
j_gene: TRBJ2-2
CDR3aa: CASRERRNTNTGELFF
CDR3nt: TGTGCCAGCAGAGAACGGCGGAACACGAACACCGGGGAGCTGTTTTTT

abundance: NA
v_gene: TRBV10-3
d_gene: NA
j_gene: TRBJ2-7
CDR3aa: CAISSHREVIGEQYF
CDR3nt: TGTGCCATCAGCTCACACAGGGAGGTAATTGGGGAGCAGTACTTC

abundance: NA
v_gene: TRBV7-2
d_gene: NA
j_gene: TRBJ1-6
CDR3aa: CASSPLSSAVNSPLHF
CDR3nt: TGTGCCAGCAGTCCCCTTTCCTCGGCTGTGAATTCACCCCTCCACTTT

abundance: NA
v_gene: TRBV7-4
d_gene: NA
j_gene: TRBJ2-7
CDR3aa: CASSPGGGQIYEQYF
CDR3nt: TGTGCCAGCAGCCCCGGGGGGGGACAGATCTACGAGCAGTACTTC

abundance: NA
v_gene: TRBV4-2
d_gene: NA
j_gene: TRBJ2-3
CDR3aa: CASSQGMTGATDTQYF
CDR3nt: TGTGCCAGCAGCCAAGGAATGACAGGAGCCACAGATACGCAGTATTTT

abundance: many
v_gene: TRBV7-2
d_gene: NA
j_gene: TRBJ2-3
CDR3aa: CASSLDGSTDTQYF
CDR3nt: TGTGCCAGCAGCTTAGATGGCAGCACAGATACGCAGTATTTT

abundance: few
v_gene: TRBV7-2
d_gene: NA
j_gene: TRBJ2-1
CDR3aa: CASSPPGREYEQFF
CDR3nt: TGTGCCAGCAGCCCGCCCGGGCGAGAGTACGAGCAGTTCTTC

abundance: NA
v_gene: TRBV7-2
d_gene: NA
j_gene: TRBJ2-5
CDR3aa: CATRGEGWEETQYF
CDR3nt: TGTGCCACTAGGGGAGAGGGATGGGAAGAGACCCAGTACTTC

abundance: few
v_gene: TRBV19
d_gene: NA
j_gene: TRBJ2-3
CDR3aa: CASQREGAGTDTQYF
CDR3nt: TGTGCCAGCCAACGGGAGGGGGCGGGAACAGATACGCAGTATTTT

abundance: NA
v_gene: TRBV4-2
d_gene: NA
j_gene: TRBJ2-3
CDR3aa: CASSQAALASTDTQYF
CDR3nt: TGTGCCAGCAGCCAAGCAGCCCTAGCAAGCACAGATACGCAGTATTTT

abundance: NA
v_gene: TRBV10-3
d_gene: NA
j_gene: TRBJ1-2
CDR3aa: CAISESTSRGGYGYTF
CDR3nt: TGTGCCATCAGTGAGTCGACGAGCAGGGGTGGCTATGGCTACACCTTC

abundance: NA
v_gene: TRBV28
d_gene: NA
j_gene: TRBJ1-1
CDR3aa: CASRDPGFVTEAFF
CDR3nt: TGTGCCAGCAGGGATCCAGGGTTTGTTACTGAAGCTTTCTTT

abundance: NA
v_gene: TRBV19
d_gene: NA
j_gene: TRBJ2-6
CDR3aa: CASSIRISGANVLTF
CDR3nt: TGTGCCAGTAGTATCAGGATCTCTGGGGCCAACGTCCTGACTTTC

abundance: NA
v_gene: TRBV2
d_gene: TRBD1
j_gene: TRBJ2-5
CDR3aa: CASHRGPQETQYF
CDR3nt: TGTGCCAGCCACAGGGGACCCCAAGAGACCCAGTACTTC

abundance: once
v_gene: TRBV23-1
d_gene: NA
j_gene: TRBJ2-5
CDR3aa: CASSRWAQAQYF
CDR3nt: TGCGCCAGCAGTCGCTGGGCCCAGGCCCAGTACTTC

abundance: few
v_gene: TRBV7-4
d_gene: NA
j_gene: TRBJ2-7
CDR3aa: CASSARGGPPREQYF
CDR3nt: TGTGCCAGCAGCGCTAGGGGGGGACCTCCTCGAGAGCAGTACTTC

abundance: NA
v_gene: TRBV6-4
d_gene: NA
j_gene: TRBJ2-1
CDR3aa: CASFPQGNEQFF
CDR3nt: TGTGCCAGTTTTCCACAGGGAAATGAGCAGTTCTTC

abundance: NA
v_gene: TRBV7-6
d_gene: NA
j_gene: TRBJ2-2
CDR3aa: CASSLRERPYTGELFF
CDR3nt: TGTGCCAGCAGCCTGCGAGAGAGGCCTTACACCGGGGAGCTGTTTTTT

abundance: NA
v_gene: TRBV20-1
d_gene: NA
j_gene: TRBJ1-3
CDR3aa: CSAGGGAGNTIYF
CDR3nt: TGCAGTGCTGGGGGTGGGGCTGGAAACACCATATATTTT

abundance: NA
v_gene: TRBV12-3/TRBV12-4
d_gene: NA
j_gene: TRBJ2-3
CDR3aa: CASVRRWRTTPDTQYF
CDR3nt: TGTGCCAGCGTTAGACGCTGGCGGACGACCCCAGATACGCAGTATTTT